The rows below give T cell receptor beta chains drawn from one sample of a study of shared clonotypes between healthy human individuals. Profiled with immunoSEQ multiplex PCR; TCRdb holds only in-frame clones, not every one. The repertoire has about a million clones, 70% to 80% of them found once; the top ten carry almost 0.9%. Sequencing was carried out using memory CD4+ T cells from PBMCs. The receptors come from a man aged 18 to 35 in good health. Some clones in this sample may be carry-over from other donors' samples. CDR3s include the opening cysteine and the closing phenylalanine or tryptophan.

v_call,j_call,cdr3_aa
TRBV7-2,TRBJ1-3,CASSFLGNTIYF
TRBV11-2,TRBJ2-5,CASSFRQQETQYF
TRBV5-1,TRBJ2-7,CASSSTGGEQYF
TRBV2,TRBJ2-2,CASNGGLSTGELFF
TRBV10-3,TRBJ1-1,CAISARGGRDTEAFF
TRBV4-2,TRBJ2-7,CASSQDSRSIEQYF
TRBV2,TRBJ1-5,CASRVQGNQPQHF
TRBV5-1,TRBJ2-5,CASSQVPGGQETQYF
TRBV27,TRBJ2-7,CASSFGPPGLVYEQYF
TRBV27,TRBJ1-4,CASPPGGIANEKLFF
TRBV6-5,TRBJ1-5,CASSLSNQPQHF
TRBV11-3,TRBJ2-5,CASSLGAAQETQYF
TRBV9,TRBJ2-5,CASSTGAGQETQYF
TRBV27,TRBJ1-1,CASSLGSMGNTEAFF
TRBV4-1,TRBJ1-2,CASSQGTGSNYGYTF
TRBV5-1,TRBJ2-7,CASSPGQPPHEQYF
TRBV4-2,TRBJ2-3,CASSSRLAGVSDTQYF
TRBV11-3,TRBJ2-4,CASSRLQGSSKNIQYF
TRBV5-1,TRBJ1-1,CASSFQGTGDTEAFF
TRBV6-5,TRBJ2-3,CASRRTASTDTQYF
TRBV7-3,TRBJ1-2,CASSYGRGDGYTF
TRBV7-9,TRBJ1-2,CASSPTTGNYGYTF
TRBV5-4,TRBJ2-3,CAIGVVTDTQYF
TRBV27,TRBJ1-1,CASSRFDRPNTEAFF
TRBV7-3,TRBJ2-7,CASSQPLGHNYEQYF
TRBV6-6,TRBJ1-2,CASTRQGGYGYTF
TRBV18,TRBJ2-4,CASSWDRNIQYF
TRBV5-6,TRBJ2-3,CASSSRYTDTQYF
TRBV28,TRBJ2-1,CASNQLRPLYEQFF
TRBV27,TRBJ1-1,CASWEQGGYTEAFF
TRBV20-1,TRBJ2-5,CSARRLGGQYF
TRBV4-1,TRBJ2-4,CASSQVVGAKNIQYF
TRBV19,TRBJ2-7,CASSTPGQKYEQYF
TRBV2,TRBJ1-1,CASSEIIRNTEAFF
TRBV18,TRBJ1-1,CASSPPSGAANTEAFF
TRBV5-6,TRBJ2-3,CASSLSVGTDTQYF
TRBV18,TRBJ1-4,CASSPGTRRGKLFF
TRBV27,TRBJ1-1,CASSFAGNTEAFF
TRBV5-4,TRBJ1-4,CASRQDSATNEKLFF
TRBV4-1,TRBJ1-4,CASSQVVRGKILNEKLFF
TRBV29-1,TRBJ2-5,CSVAGYQETQYF
TRBV19,TRBJ1-5,CASTQQGLSNQPQHF
TRBV7-2,TRBJ2-3,CASSLDPDRGEYF
TRBV6-5,TRBJ1-2,CASSYSIPGLSYGYTF
TRBV2,TRBJ1-3,CASSLDRGRTGNTIYF
TRBV18,TRBJ1-1,CASSPRTLNTEAFF
TRBV16,TRBJ1-2,CASSVQGAGTNYGYTF